These 16 T cell receptor beta chains were sequenced from one sample in a study of identical twins. TCRdb recomputed calls from the 5' RACE reads with MiXCR, one row per CDR3 protein. The sample has about 690,000 distinct CDR3 sequences, around 5.7% seen once. Sequenced input: naive T cells sorted from blood. These receptors all come from a young man in good health.

This clonotype was detected ten times or more. The gene calls are TRBV4-1 and TRBJ2-1; 7 nucleotides agree with TRBD1. CDR3 length: 17 residues. Germline assignment: CDR1 MGHRA and CDR2 YSYEKL. V lost 1 base, J lost 0 bases, and 6 bases stayed unmatched. The DNA of the CDR3 is TGCGCCAGCAGCCAAGCTCCAGGGGGAAGCTCCTACAATGAGCAGTTCTTC. As protein: CASSQAPGGSSYNEQFF.

The sample holds many counts of this clonotype. The J gene is TRBJ1-1, the V gene TRBV20-1, with D unclear. Germline CDR1 reads DFQATT; CDR2 reads SNEGSKA (reference sequence). This CDR3 contains 12 residues. V dropped 0 bases and J dropped 6 bases, with 8 bases sitting between them. CDR3 region: CSARDTASEAFF. DNA for the CDR3: TGCAGTGCTAGAGATACGGCCTCTGAAGCTTTCTTT.

This clonotype has a handful of counts. This rearrangement joins TRBV7-2 to TRBJ2-7; perhaps D is TRBD1 or TRBD2 (5 bases each). Trimming left V 4 bases short and J 3 bases short, with 13 bases between. The V gene's germline CDR1 is SGHTA and CDR2 FQGNSA. The CDR3 spans 14 residues. CDR3 residues: CASSSPGRLYEQYF. The CDR3, as DNA: TGTGCCAGCAGCTCCCCGGGACGTCTCTACGAGCAGTACTTC. Variable domain in full (rest from reference TRBV7-2 and TRBJ2-7): GAGVSQSPSNKVTEKGKDVELRCDPISGHTALYWYRQSLGQGLEFLIYFQGNSAPDKSGLPSDRFSAERTGGSVSTLTIQRTQQEDSAVYLCASSSPGRLYEQYFGPGTRLTVT.

This clonotype was recorded at least ten times. This chain links TRBV29-1 with TRBJ2-3; 7 positions match TRBD1. Germline CDR1 is SQVTM and CDR2 is ANQGSEA. The CDR3 is 15 residues long. J was trimmed by 2 bases and V by 5 bases; bases with no gene match: 10. Here the CDR3 reads CSVIKGAWATDTQYF. CDR3 DNA sequence: TGCAGCGTTATAAAGGGGGCCTGGGCCACAGATACGCAGTATTTT.

The chain joins TRBV5-1 to TRBJ1-1, with 7 bases fitting TRBD1. The CDR3 sequence is 17 residues long. CDR1 and CDR2 (germline): SGHRS, YFSETQ. V dropped 0 bases and J dropped 4; count of bases not matched to a gene: 12. The CDR3 coding sequence is TGCGCCAGCAGCTTGGGATCTTTTCAGACAGGGACCACTGAAGCTTTCTTT. Translating gives CASSLGSFQTGTTEAFF.

This clonotype was counted many times. The chain has TRBV7-2 and TRBJ1-2; the match to TRBD1 covers 8 bases. The J segment lost 8 bases and the V segment lost 2 bases, leaving 7 bases of the junction unmatched. Germline V CDR1 and CDR2: SGHTA, FQGNSA. This CDR3 is built from 14 residues. CDR3 DNA: TGTGCCAGCAGCTTATTCCCAGGGGGCGTCGGCTACACCTTC. Its protein is CASSLFPGGVGYTF.

This clonotype was observed at least ten times. This chain uses TRBV7-2 with TRBJ2-7, with TRBD1 matching over 7 bases. The junction had 17 bases not matched to a gene; V was cut back by 5 bases and J by 7 bases. Germline loops: CDR1 SGHTA, CDR2 FQGNSA. This CDR3 region has 16 residues. The CDR3 loop is CASSTSVDRVGGEQYF. The CDR3 nucleotides are TGTGCCAGCAGCACCTCAGTCGACAGGGTTGGAGGAGAGCAGTACTTC.

There are a few counts of this clonotype. The chain recombines TRBV7-2 with TRBJ2-7; D unclear. Per the germline V gene, CDR1 is SGHTA and CDR2 is FQGNSA. Trimming cost V 11 bases and J 3 bases, with 11 bases left between them. The CDR3 totals 11 residues. The CDR3 DNA sequence: TGTGCCTCAGGTTCCTACTACGAGCAGTACTTC. Amino acids: CASGSYYEQYF.

This clonotype was found a few times. The chain has TRBV5-5 and TRBJ2-1; D call uncertain. With 1 base removed from V and 5 bases from J, the gap between germline ends came to 7 bases. The CDR3 consists of 13 residues. In germline, CDR1 is SGHKS, CDR2 YYEKEE (reference sequence). The CDR3 loop reads CASSLWQDNEQFF. The CDR3 region has the DNA TGTGCCAGCAGCTTGTGGCAAGACAATGAGCAGTTCTTC.

The chain joins TRBV19 to TRBJ2-3, with 11 nucleotides matching TRBD2. V was pared by 1 base and J by 0 bases, with 0 bases of the junction left unmatched. CDR3 size: 16 residues. Looked up from germline, CDR1 is LNHDA and CDR2 is SQIVND (reference sequence). The CDR3 region is CASSIGLAGSTDTQYF. The CDR3 nucleotides are TGTGCCAGTAGTATAGGACTAGCGGGAAGCACAGATACGCAGTATTTT.

At least ten counts were recorded for this clonotype. J is TRBJ2-1 and V is TRBV6-2 or TRBV6-3, with TRBD2 matching over 9 bases. Germline values: CDR1 MNHEY, CDR2 SVGEGT. V gave up 0 bases and J gave up 9 bases; unmatched junction bases: 3. This CDR3 comprises 14 residues. CDR3 in DNA: TGTGCCAGCAGTTACTCGCCTAGCGGGATTGAGCAGTTCTTC. This encodes CASSYSPSGIEQFF.

Ten or more counts support this clonotype. This chain links TRBV7-9 with TRBJ1-1; D is unresolved. CDR3 length equals 15 residues. Germline-derived CDR1 and CDR2 are SEHNR and FQNEAQ (reference sequence). With 4 bases removed from V and 0 bases from J, the gap between germline ends came to 12 bases. Here the CDR3 reads CASSSKASLNTEAFF. CDR3 sequence (DNA): TGTGCCAGCAGCTCCAAGGCGAGCCTGAACACTGAAGCTTTCTTT.

This rearrangement joins TRBV4-1 to TRBJ2-1; D is uncertain. This CDR3 contains 13 residues. V lost 0 bases and J lost 9, with 9 bases in between. CDR1 and CDR2 from the germline V gene are MGHRA and YSYEKL. Here the CDR3 reads CASSQDIGVEQFF. The DNA for the CDR3 is TGCGCCAGCAGCCAAGATATTGGCGTTGAGCAGTTCTTC.

In its sample, this clonotype was seen a few times. The chain is built from TRBV6-2 or TRBV6-3 and TRBJ2-2; 9 bases map to TRBD1. Germline CDR1 MNHEY, CDR2 SVGEGT. The V gene end was trimmed by 7 bases and the J gene end by 7 bases; junction bases not matched to a gene: 7. This CDR3 region has 14 residues. The chain's CDR3 is CASTGTGMFGELFF. The CDR3 DNA is TGTGCCAGCACCGGGACAGGGATGTTCGGGGAGCTGTTTTTT.

This sequence joins TRBV7-8 and TRBJ1-1; 10 bases line up with TRBD1. V was pared by 5 bases and J by 0 bases, with 3 bases of the junction left unmatched. CDR3 size: 15 residues. CDR1 and CDR2 from the germline V gene are SGHVS and FQNEAQ. The CDR3 loop is CASSRDRGMNTEAFF. Here the CDR3 DNA reads TGTGCCAGCAGCCGGGACAGGGGCATGAACACTGAAGCTTTCTTT.

This clonotype came up many times. V usage is TRBV4-3 and J usage is TRBJ2-4; 7 positions agree with TRBD2. J lost 0 bases, V lost 1 base, and 6 bases had no gene match. The germline V gene has CDR1 LGHNA and CDR2 YSLEER. The CDR3 has 17 amino acids. CDR3 nucleotide sequence: TGCGCCAGCAGCCAAGCGGCGACTAGCATAGCCAAAAACATTCAGTACTTC. Protein sequence: CASSQAATSIAKNIQYF.